These 17 T cell receptor beta chains originate from one sample sequenced in a study of regulatory T cells in long-lasting Graves disease. Relying on iRepertoire HTBI primers and Arm-PCR of CDR3 regions, the team built TCR beta libraries. TCRdb independently ran MiXCR on the multiplex PCR reads; one entry per CDR3 protein. Found here are roughly 420,000 distinct CDR3 sequences, about 15% of them singletons; the top ten hold 17%. Time point indicated: newly diagnosed GD, antithyroid drugs for less than 3 months. Isolated PBMC RNA provided the starting material for the TCR library. The sample also formed part of further work on T cells in Graves' hyperthyroidism and ophthalmopathy.

This material consisted of peripheral blood mononuclear cells (PBMCs), taken at new diagnosis, from a patient treated with antithyroid drugs. Every receptor here comes from a woman aged 50 to 60 with Graves disease.

This clonotype was counted only a few times. The chain has TRBV5-8 and TRBJ2-1; possibly TRBD1 for D (5 bases). This CDR3 region has 14 residues. The germline gives CDR1 SGHTS, CDR2 YDEGEE. The V and J ends lost 0 bases and 5 bases respectively, with 9 bases between them. Written as DNA, the CDR3 is TGTGCCAGCAGCTTGGGGGGCTACCACAATGAGCAGTTCTTC. This encodes CASSLGGYHNEQFF.

V gene TRBV19 combines with J gene TRBJ2-7; 10 bases are a match to TRBD1. This CDR3 is built from 13 residues. Trimming cost V 8 bases and J 4 bases; bases outside gene matches: 5. The V gene's germline CDR1 is LNHDA and CDR2 SQIVND (reference sequence). In DNA form, the CDR3 reads TGTGCCAGTGGACAGGGGGTTTCTTACGAGCAGTACTTC. Translation gives CASGQGVSYEQYF. Full variable domain (remainder filled in from reference TRBV19 and TRBJ2-7): DGGITQSPKYLFRKEGQNVTLSCEQNLNHDAMYWYRQDPGQGLRLIYYSQIVNDFQKGDIAEGYSVSREKKESFPLTVTSAQKNPTAFYLCASGQGVSYEQYFGPGTRLTVT.

The V call is TRBV4-1, the J call TRBJ2-3, with TRBD2 as a possible D gene (5 bases). CDR1 and CDR2 (germline): MGHRA, YSYEKL. V was trimmed by 1 base and J by 4 bases, leaving 18 bases between them. The CDR3 spans 17 residues. DNA of the CDR3: TGCGCCAGCAGCCAAGTTCTCGGGGAGAGGTCAGCAGATACGCAGTATTTT. Its protein product is CASSQVLGERSADTQYF.

As for this clonotype: A much larger clone differs from this one at a single base, so this may be a read error. This chain joins TRBV5-1 and TRBJ1-5; 12 positions agree with TRBD1. CDR3 length equals 15 residues. CDR1 and CDR2 from the germline V gene are SGHRS and YFSETQ. The CDR3 region is CAGSSGQGADQPQHF. As DNA, the CDR3 is TGCGCCGGCAGCTCGGGACAGGGGGCTGATCAGCCCCAGCATTTT.

The chain uses TRBV3-1 and TRBJ2-1, with 11 positions matching TRBD2. CDR1 is LGHDT and CDR2 is YNNKEL in the germline V gene (reference sequence). CDR3 length: 16 residues. Trimming cost V 1 base and J 7 bases; bases outside gene matches: 6. The CDR3 nucleotides are TGTGCCAGCAGCCAAGCTCCGCTAGCGGGAGGTAATGAGCAGTTCTTC. This sequence encodes CASSQAPLAGGNEQFF.

This clonotype was seen only a few times. CDR3 region: CASSQEKRQGSGELFF. The DNA of the CDR3 is TGCGCCAGCAGCCAAGAGAAGAGACAGGGGTCTGGGGAGCTGTTTTTT. The rearrangement uses TRBV4-1 and TRBJ2-2; 8 bases agree with TRBD1. Germline CDR1 and CDR2: MGHRA and YSYEKL. J gave up 8 bases and V 0 bases, and 8 bases lay outside the gene matches. CDR3 size: 16 residues.

This clonotype was seen ten or more times. V and J are TRBV7-9 and TRBJ1-2; no firm D call. The CDR3 covers 16 residues. With 2 bases removed from V and 4 bases from J, the gap between germline ends came to 17 bases. The germline gives CDR1 SEHNR, CDR2 FQNEAQ (reference sequence). The CDR3 spells CASSLIDWAGPYGYTF. As DNA, the CDR3 is TGTGCCAGCAGCTTAATTGACTGGGCTGGGCCCTATGGCTACACCTTC.

The genes are TRBV13 and TRBJ2-3; D is uncertain. Between the trimmed V and J ends, which lost 0 bases and 2 bases, there was a span of 12 bases. This CDR3 has 16 amino acids. Germline CDR1 is PRHDT and CDR2 is FYEKMQ (reference sequence). The CDR3 here is CASSLGAIRATDTQYF. CDR3 in DNA: TGTGCCAGCAGCTTAGGGGCTATTAGAGCCACAGATACGCAGTATTTT.

In its sample, this clonotype was seen many times. The chain employs TRBV6-1 and TRBJ1-1; the match to TRBD1 covers 9 bases. V lost 5 bases, J lost 3 bases, and 4 bases stayed unmatched. The CDR3 is 14 residues long. Germline V CDR1 and CDR2: MNHNS, SASEGT. The DNA for the CDR3 is TGTGCCAGCAGTCTGGACAGGGGTTACACTGAAGCTTTCTTT. Its protein is CASSLDRGYTEAFF.

CDR3 bases: TGTGCCAGCAGTTCGCGGTTATATGGCTACACCTTC. Translating gives CASSSRLYGYTF. The rearrangement uses TRBV28 and TRBJ1-2; no definite D call. Between the trimmed V and J ends, which lost 4 bases and 5 bases, there was a span of 8 bases. The CDR3 is 12 residues long. From germline, CDR1 is MDHEN and CDR2 SYDVKM.

The table lists this clonotype with many counts. The V call is TRBV28, the J call TRBJ2-1; TRBD1 matches 7 bases. The J call may be mistaken, given a closer DNA end match to TRBJ2-5. The CDR3 runs 16 residues. Germline loops: CDR1 MDHEN, CDR2 SYDVKM. Here the CDR3 reads CASTTGQASFHETQYF. In DNA form, the CDR3 reads TGTGCCAGCACGACCGGACAGGCAAGCTTTCATGAGACCCAGTACTTC.

Ten or more counts support this clonotype. The chain joins TRBV7-3 to TRBJ1-5; D gene ambiguous. Germline V gives CDR1 SGHTA, CDR2 FQGTGA. There are 11 residues in the CDR3. V was trimmed by 3 bases and J by 15 bases, leaving 12 bases between them. CDR3 region: CASSFALPRHF. In DNA form, the CDR3 reads TGTGCCAGCAGCTTCGCACTCCCTCGGCATTTT.

The sample holds many counts of this clonotype. The chain couples TRBV12-3 or TRBV12-4 to TRBJ2-7; D possibly corresponds to TRBD1 (5 bases). The CDR3 has 15 residues. Trimming took off 2 bases at V and 3 bases at J, with 14 bases between the two ends. In DNA, the CDR3 is TGTGCCAGCAGTTTACAGGGCCAATCCTTCTACGAGCAGTACTTC. Protein product: CASSLQGQSFYEQYF.

This clonotype was counted many times. The chain uses TRBV5-1 and TRBJ2-1, with TRBD2 matching over 15 bases. CDR1 SGHRS and CDR2 YFSETQ come from the germline V gene. Trimming removed 4 bases from V and 7 bases from J; junction bases left unmatched: 21. This CDR3 is built from 21 residues. The chain's CDR3 is CASSLNRGRGLAGGPFNEQFF. The CDR3 DNA follows: TGCGCCAGCAGCCTGAACAGGGGGCGCGGACTAGCGGGAGGGCCTTTTAATGAGCAGTTCTTC. The complete variable domain, with remaining parts taken from reference TRBV5-1 and TRBJ2-1, reads KAGVTQTPRYLIKTRGQQVTLSCSPISGHRSVSWYQQTPGQGLQFLFEYFSETQRNKGNFPGRFSGRQFSNSRSEMNVSTLELGDSALYLCASSLNRGRGLAGGPFNEQFFGPGTRLTVL.

This clonotype has ten or more counts. The chain couples TRBV11-2 to TRBJ2-5; 13 bases align to TRBD2. Germline V lookup: CDR1 SGHAT, CDR2 FQNNGV. This CDR3 is 15 amino acids long. Trimming cost V 5 bases and J 3 bases; bases outside gene matches: 3. CDR3 in DNA: TGTGCCAGCAGCCACGGACTAGCGGGAGAAGAGACCCAGTACTTC. Translating it yields CASSHGLAGEETQYF.

This clonotype was picked up many times. The genes are TRBV7-8 and TRBJ2-1; unclear D gene. Germline loops: CDR1 SGHVS, CDR2 FQNEAQ. Trimming stripped 1 base from V and 1 base from J, with 8 bases between. This CDR3 region has 15 residues. CDR3 region: CASSLVWGSYNEQFF. The CDR3, as DNA: TGTGCCAGCAGCTTAGTCTGGGGTTCCTACAATGAGCAGTTCTTC. Together with reference TRBV7-8 and TRBJ2-1, the CDR3 gives the full variable domain: GAGVSQSPRYKVAKRGQDVALRCDPISGHVSLFWYQQALGQGPEFLTYFQNEAQLDKSGLPSDRFFAERPEGSVSTLKIQRTQQEDSAVYLCASSLVWGSYNEQFFGPGTRLTVL.

CDR3 residues: CASVRSGQGYYGYTF. The CDR3 bases are TGTGCCAGCGTCCGGTCGGGACAGGGTTACTATGGCTACACCTTC. This chain joins TRBV12-3 or TRBV12-4 and TRBJ1-2; 9 bases match TRBD1. The CDR3 length is 15 residues. J gave up 3 bases and V 8 bases, and 10 bases lay outside the gene matches.